This record covers a single TCR beta chain. Its antigen remains unidentified. This sample is part of a study of shared clonotypes between healthy human individuals. On the study more broadly: Ranging from 18 to 49 in age, donors were a couple of women and a few men.

The CDR3 has 15 residues. TCRdb keeps only in-frame clones here, not all; method: immunoSEQ multiplex PCR. The repertoire holds more than 1.2 million clones, with roughly 98.5% as singletons. Overall study findings and caveats: Though the depth was large, rarefaction showed that sorted-subset sequencing was incomplete. The study generally estimated greater richness for naive than memory subsets. Generation of non-shared clonotypes was less probable than generation of clonotypes shared by all four donors.

V and J are TRBV12-2 and TRBJ2-3. TRBV12-2 is termed a pseudogene. Sequencing was performed on naive CD4+ T cells sorted from blood. Subset given: CD45RA+ positively selected. The receptor was derived from a man aged 25 to 40 in good health. Here the CDR3 DNA reads TGTGCAAGTCGCTTTCAAGTGGTCCGCACAGATACGCAGTATTTT. Protein: CASRFQVVRTDTQYF.